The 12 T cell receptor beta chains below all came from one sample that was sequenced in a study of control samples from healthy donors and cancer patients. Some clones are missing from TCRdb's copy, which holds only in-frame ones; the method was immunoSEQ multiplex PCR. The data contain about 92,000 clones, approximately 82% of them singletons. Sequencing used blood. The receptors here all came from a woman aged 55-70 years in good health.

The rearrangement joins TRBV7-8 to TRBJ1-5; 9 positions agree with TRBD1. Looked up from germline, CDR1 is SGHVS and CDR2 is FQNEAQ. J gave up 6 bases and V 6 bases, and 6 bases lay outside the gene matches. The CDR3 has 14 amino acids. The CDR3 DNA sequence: TGTGCCAGCAGGGGACAGGGTTTGGGTCAGCCCCAGCATTTT. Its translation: CASRGQGLGQPQHF.

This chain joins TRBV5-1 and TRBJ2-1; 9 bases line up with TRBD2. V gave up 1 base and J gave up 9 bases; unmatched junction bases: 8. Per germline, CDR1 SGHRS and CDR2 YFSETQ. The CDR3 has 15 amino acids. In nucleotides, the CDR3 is TGCGCCAGCAGCTTGCGGGCGGGAGGGGAGGTTGAGCAGTTCTTC. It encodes CASSLRAGGEVEQFF.

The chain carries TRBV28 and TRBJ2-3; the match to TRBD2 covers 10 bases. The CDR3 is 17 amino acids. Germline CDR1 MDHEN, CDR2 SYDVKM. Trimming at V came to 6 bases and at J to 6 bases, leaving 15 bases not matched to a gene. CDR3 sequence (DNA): TGTGCCAGCAGCCGGCCCCTAGCGGGAGCCCCCCCGGATACGCAGTATTTT. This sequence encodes CASSRPLAGAPPDTQYF.

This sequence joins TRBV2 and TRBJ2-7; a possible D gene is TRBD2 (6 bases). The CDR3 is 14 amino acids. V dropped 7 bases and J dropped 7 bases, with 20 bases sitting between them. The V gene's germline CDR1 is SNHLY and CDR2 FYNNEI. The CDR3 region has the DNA TGTGCCAGCAAGCCCACCTGGGGGGTCACGGAGCAGTACTTC. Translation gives CASKPTWGVTEQYF.

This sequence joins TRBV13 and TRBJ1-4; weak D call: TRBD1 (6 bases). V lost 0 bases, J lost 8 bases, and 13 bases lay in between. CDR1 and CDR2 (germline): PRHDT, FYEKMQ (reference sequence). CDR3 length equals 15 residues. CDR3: CASSLGTGIREKLFF. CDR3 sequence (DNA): TGTGCCAGCAGCTTAGGGACAGGAATAAGGGAAAAACTGTTTTTT.

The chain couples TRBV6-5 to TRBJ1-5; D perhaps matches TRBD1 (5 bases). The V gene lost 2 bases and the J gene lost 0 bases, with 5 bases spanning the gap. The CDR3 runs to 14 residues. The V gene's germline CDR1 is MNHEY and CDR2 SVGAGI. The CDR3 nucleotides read TGTGCCAGCAGTTACGACAGTAGCAATCAGCCCCAGCATTTT. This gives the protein CASSYDSSNQPQHF.

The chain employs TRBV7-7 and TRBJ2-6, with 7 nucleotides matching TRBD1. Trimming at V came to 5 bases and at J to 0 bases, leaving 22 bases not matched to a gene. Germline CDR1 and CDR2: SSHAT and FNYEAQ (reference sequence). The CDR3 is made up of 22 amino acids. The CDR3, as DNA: TGTGCCAGCAGCGCAATTCCCGGACAGGTCTATCCCCTCCCCTCTGGGGCCAACGTCCTGACTTTC. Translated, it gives CASSAIPGQVYPLPSGANVLTF.

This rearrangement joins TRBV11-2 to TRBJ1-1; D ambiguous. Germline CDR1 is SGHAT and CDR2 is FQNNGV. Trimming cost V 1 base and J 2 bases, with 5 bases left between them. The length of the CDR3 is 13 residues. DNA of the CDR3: TGTGCCAGCAGCTTAGCAGGTAACACTGAAGCTTTCTTT. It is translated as CASSLAGNTEAFF. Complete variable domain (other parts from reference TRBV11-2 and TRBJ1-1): EAGVAQSPRYKIIEKRQSVAFWCNPISGHATLYWYQQILGQGPKLLIQFQNNGVVDDSQLPKDRFSAERLKGVDSTLKIQPAKLEDSAVYLCASSLAGNTEAFFGQGTRLTVV.

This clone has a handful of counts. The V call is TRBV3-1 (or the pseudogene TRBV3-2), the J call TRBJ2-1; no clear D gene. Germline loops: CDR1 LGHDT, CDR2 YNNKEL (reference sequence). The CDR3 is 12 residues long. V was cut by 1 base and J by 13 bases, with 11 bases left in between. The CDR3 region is CASSQVRRFQFF. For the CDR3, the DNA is TGTGCCAGCAGCCAAGTTAGGCGTTTTCAGTTCTTC.

CDR3 sequence reads: CASSLELAGAYEQYF. The CDR3, as DNA: TGTGCCAGCAGCTTAGAGCTTGCGGGGGCCTACGAGCAGTACTTC. V gene TRBV7-2 combines with J gene TRBJ2-7; TRBD2 agrees at 7 bases. Trimming took 1 base from V and 2 from J; bases not matched to a gene: 5. The CDR3 totals 15 residues. The germline V gene encodes CDR1 SGHTA and CDR2 FQGNSA.

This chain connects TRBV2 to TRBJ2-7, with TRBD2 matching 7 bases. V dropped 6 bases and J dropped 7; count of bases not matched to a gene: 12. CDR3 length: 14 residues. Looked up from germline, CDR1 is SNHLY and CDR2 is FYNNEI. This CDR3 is CASRAPGTTREQYF. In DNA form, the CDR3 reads TGTGCCAGCAGGGCACCCGGGACTACCAGGGAGCAGTACTTC.

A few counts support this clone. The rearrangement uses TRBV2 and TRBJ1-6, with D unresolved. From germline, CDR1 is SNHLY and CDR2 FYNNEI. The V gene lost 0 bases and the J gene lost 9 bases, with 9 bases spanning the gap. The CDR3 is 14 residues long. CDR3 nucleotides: TGTGCCAGCAGTGAAGCCAAAGGGATTTCACCCCTCCACTTT. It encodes CASSEAKGISPLHF.